These 10 T cell receptor beta chains came from one sample sequenced in a study of shared clonotypes between healthy human individuals. Generated by immunoSEQ multiplex PCR, the TCRdb table keeps only in-frame clones and is missing some. The table shows about 1,500,000 clones, with roughly 95% occurring only once. Sequencing was carried out using naive CD4+ T cells sorted from blood. Subset noted: CD45RA+ positively selected. The receptors shown here come from a man younger than 40 in good health.

This sequence joins TRBV10-3 and TRBJ2-1, with D possibly TRBD1 on 6 matching bases. This CDR3 comprises 14 residues. V lost 6 bases and J 6 bases, leaving 15 bases between the germline ends. The germline V gene has CDR1 ENHRY and CDR2 SYGVKD. This CDR3 is CAIRDSFFGNEQFF. The CDR3 DNA reads as TGTGCCATCAGGGACAGTTTCTTTGGCAATGAGCAGTTCTTC.

The DNA of the CDR3 is TGTGCCATCAGTCTGACAGGGTTGGACACTGAAGCTTTCTTT. This encodes CAISLTGLDTEAFF. V gene TRBV10-3 combines with J gene TRBJ1-1; 7 bases align to TRBD1. The CDR3 totals 14 residues. Looked up from germline, CDR1 is ENHRY and CDR2 is SYGVKD. V lost 5 bases to trimming and J lost 3 bases; unmatched junction nucleotides: 6.

This chain joins TRBV5-1 and TRBJ2-1; 8 bases align to TRBD2. J gave up 3 bases and V 4 bases, and 24 bases lay outside the gene matches. Looked up from germline, CDR1 is SGHRS and CDR2 is YFSETQ. There are 21 residues in the CDR3. CDR3 in DNA: TGCGCCAGCAGCAAGAGACCACCGGGACTAGTCGCTCCCCACAACTACAATGAGCAGTTCTTC. Translated, it gives CASSKRPPGLVAPHNYNEQFF.

The chain joins TRBV28 to TRBJ2-6; 12 bases are a match to TRBD1. The CDR3 consists of 20 residues. CDR1 MDHEN and CDR2 SYDVKM come from the germline V gene. J lost 4 bases, V lost 2 bases, and 12 bases had no gene match. The CDR3 reads CASSLPGTGGPSPGANVLTF. CDR3 bases: TGTGCCAGCAGTTTACCCGGGACAGGGGGCCCCTCCCCGGGGGCCAACGTCCTGACTTTC.

V usage is TRBV5-1 and J usage is TRBJ2-7; D is possibly TRBD2 (6 bases). Germline values: CDR1 SGHRS, CDR2 YFSETQ. CDR3 length equals 14 residues. Deletions cut 3 bases from V and 0 bases from J, with 10 bases between. The CDR3 region has the DNA TGCGCCAGCAGCTCCGGGACTCCCTCCTACGAGCAGTACTTC. Protein product: CASSSGTPSYEQYF.

The rearrangement joins TRBV27 to TRBJ2-3, with a possible D match to TRBD1 (6 bases). The CDR3 covers 20 residues. The ends were cut back, 1 base at V and 3 bases at J, with 26 bases in the middle. The germline V gene encodes CDR1 MNHEY and CDR2 SMNVEV (reference sequence). CDR3 amino acids: CASSLFLGGGEGDTTDTQYF. DNA of the CDR3: TGTGCCAGCAGTTTATTCCTGGGTGGAGGTGAGGGGGACACAACAGATACGCAGTATTTT.

This chain links TRBV27 with TRBJ2-3, with D possibly TRBD2 on 6 matching bases. The germline gives CDR1 MNHEY, CDR2 SMNVEV (reference sequence). Trimming shortened V by 5 bases and J by 1 base, and 10 bases separated the two germline ends. The CDR3 contains 14 residues. Here the CDR3 reads CASSGGWGTDTQYF. CDR3 coding DNA: TGTGCCAGCAGTGGAGGGTGGGGCACAGATACGCAGTATTTT.

This clone was seen only once. The V gene is TRBV5-1, the J gene TRBJ2-4, with TRBD2 identical over 7 bases. Per the germline V gene, CDR1 is SGHRS and CDR2 is YFSETQ. The ends lost 3 bases at V and 3 bases at J; junction bases unmatched: 3. The CDR3 has 14 residues. The CDR3 DNA sequence: TGCGCCAGCAGCTCGGCGGGAGTCAAAAACATTCAGTACTTC. This translates into CASSSAGVKNIQYF. Combining the CDR3 with reference TRBV5-1 and TRBJ2-4 gives the whole variable domain KAGVTQTPRYLIKTRGQQVTLSCSPISGHRSVSWYQQTPGQGLQFLFEYFSETQRNKGNFPGRFSGRQFSNSRSEMNVSTLELGDSALYLCASSSAGVKNIQYFGAGTRLSVL.

This clone was observed once. The rearrangement links TRBV6-1 to TRBJ1-1; 7 bases map to TRBD1. Trimming at V came to 5 bases and at J to 8 bases, leaving 8 bases not matched to a gene. From germline, CDR1 is MNHNS and CDR2 SASEGT. The CDR3 consists of 13 residues. The CDR3 coding sequence is TGTGCCAGCAGTCTCGAAATGACAGGGGAAGCTTTCTTT. This encodes CASSLEMTGEAFF.

This chain joins TRBV7-3 and TRBJ2-1; the match to TRBD1 covers 9 bases. CDR3 size: 15 residues. The germline CDR1 and CDR2 sequences are SGHTA and FQGTGA. After removal of 5 bases from V and 8 bases from J, the junction contained 10 bases not matched to a gene. The CDR3 region has the DNA TGTGCCAGCAGCCTGACCGGGACAGGGACCTATGAGCAGTTCTTC. This encodes CASSLTGTGTYEQFF.